This TCR beta chain is from a study of OX40 agonist ivuxolimab in advanced cancers. The CDR3 spans 9 residues. In germline, CDR1 is DFQATT, CDR2 SNEGSKA (reference sequence). Trimming shortened V by 6 bases and J by 4 bases, and 3 bases separated the two germline ends. Autoimmune disease history or systemic immunosuppression disqualified patients. Profiled with immunoSEQ multiplex PCR; TCRdb holds only in-frame clones, not every one. Of some 14,000 clones in the sample, 84% were seen once. The sample in question was CD4+ or CD8+ T cells sorted from blood, obtained in a trial of the OX40 agonist ivuxolimab. This receptor was identified in an adult with an advanced solid tumor such as melanoma, head and neck, liver or kidney cancer. V is TRBV20-1 and J is TRBJ1-2, with D uncertain. The CDR3 sequence is CSASYGYTF. The CDR3 coding sequence is TGCAGTGCAAGCTATGGCTACACCTTC.